This T cell receptor (beta chain) was captured in a study of OX40 agonist ivuxolimab in advanced cancers. For context, the study as a whole: Ivuxolimab, which targeted the costimulatory receptor OX40 (CD134), was an agonistic, fully human IgG2 monoclonal antibody. Intravenous ivuxolimab was administered to patients every 2 weeks at six dose levels: 0.01, 0.1, 0.3, 1.5, 3 and 10 mg/kg. Of the 50 to 55 dose-escalation patients, hepatocellular carcinoma was present in approximately 20, melanoma in some 15, renal cell carcinoma in 9 and head and neck cancer in 9. The purpose of peripheral TCRbeta sequencing was to test whether ivuxolimab changed TCR sequence diversity and led to clonal T-cell expansion. The paper covers the monotherapy dose-escalation part of the phase I ivuxolimab trial, which included N = 52 patients. In the dose-escalation cohort, approximately 82% of patients were male, and the mean age was 60 years with a range of about 20 to 90. Three dose-escalation patients achieved partial responses, one with hepatocellular carcinoma and two with cutaneous melanoma. Prior anti-PD-1, anti-PD-L1 or anti-CTLA-4 therapy was permitted, and 35% to 40% of dose-escalation patients had received checkpoint inhibitors. Here is what the overall study found, with its caveats: Low levels of normalized T-cell clonal expansion were also seen in some nonresponding patients. After ivuxolimab, more expanded clones were found on average in CD8+ T cells than in CD4+ T cells. At doses of 0.1 to 3.0 mg/kg, clonal expansion of both CD4+ and CD8+ blood T cells was observed from baseline to week 6. In the 0.1-3.0 mg/kg groups, partial responders had among the lowest normalized peripheral clonal expansion, particularly in CD8+ T cells. Which antigens the clonally expanded peripheral T cells were specific for was not determined.

To sequence the TCRbeta CDR3 region, genomic DNA was isolated from the sorted cells. The immunoSEQ Assay was used for sequencing of TCRbeta CDR3 regions. TCRdb holds this immuneACCESS table with in-frame rearrangements only. Some clones are missing; in checked studies, unresolved V genes explain under half, and the rest has no known cause. This sample has fewer than 70,000 clones in its table, and about nine tenths of those were observed once. The biggest ten clones account for under 20% of the sample. In this sample, this clone turned up once. Its antigen target is currently unknown. Per-nucleotide qualities are absent, and no much larger clonotype sits a single base away. Patients with a history of autoimmune disease or receiving systemic immunosuppression were excluded from the trial. In every dose cohort, peripheral blood was drawn for TCR sequencing at baseline, cycle 4 day 1, and cycle 7 day 1. Samples came from an open-label, multicenter, first-in-human phase I dose-escalation trial of ivuxolimab. The trial enrolled adults with locally advanced or metastatic head and neck squamous cell, hepatocellular, melanoma or renal cell carcinoma. Before TCR sequencing, CD4+ and CD8+ T cells were separately sorted from peripheral blood.

Per the germline V gene, MDHEN is the CDR1 and SYDVKM is the CDR2. Ends trimmed: V by 2 bases, J by 6 bases; bases unmatched to a gene: 8. The CDR3 holds 15 amino acids from the cysteine to the phenylalanine. Solely the CDR3 DNA is kept, with 45 bases framed from the first base. This material consisted of CD4+ or CD8+ T cells sorted from blood, taken in a trial of the OX40 agonist ivuxolimab. This receptor was identified in an adult with an advanced solid tumor such as melanoma, head and neck, liver or kidney cancer. The rearrangement combines TRBV28 with TRBJ2-7; 9 central bases correspond to TRBD1. CDR3 loop: CASSLLRDRVVEQYF. The bases are TGTGCCAGCAGTTTACTTCGGGACAGGGTTGTCGAGCAGTACTTC.